Following are 30 T cell receptor beta chains from one sample sequenced in a study of T-cell reconstitution after alpha-beta-depleted transplantation in children. Unique molecular identifiers were incorporated when the TCRbeta library was constructed. TCRdb itself ran the PCR reads through MiXCR, one entry per CDR3 protein. The sample includes hundreds of thousands of distinct CDR3 sequences, 10% of them seen just once. Sequencing was performed on PBMCs from the stem cell graft donor, taken from the stem cell graft. These receptors all stem from a human donor who donated a stem cell graft to a child with acute myeloid leukemia.

The J gene is TRBJ2-2, the V gene TRBV27; D might be TRBD2 (5 bases). V was trimmed by 3 bases and J by 5 bases, leaving 19 bases between them. CDR1 and CDR2 (germline): MNHEY, SMNVEV (reference sequence). The length of the CDR3 is 17 residues. DNA for the CDR3: TGTGCCAGCAGTTTCCTACGAAGTCCCACGGGGACCGGGGAGCTGTTTTTT. This gives the protein CASSFLRSPTGTGELFF.

This clonotype was observed a few times. This chain connects TRBV7-8 to TRBJ1-4; TRBD1 matches 7 bases. Per the germline V gene, CDR1 is SGHVS and CDR2 is FQNEAQ. CDR3 length: 14 amino acids. The trim removed 5 bases at V and 8 bases at J, leaving 8 bases unmatched. In DNA form, the CDR3 reads TGTGCCAGCAGCACAGGGGTTCCTGGCGAAAAACTGTTTTTT. Translating gives CASSTGVPGEKLFF. The full variable domain, rest sourced from reference TRBV7-8 and TRBJ1-4, is GAGVSQSPRYKVAKRGQDVALRCDPISGHVSLFWYQQALGQGPEFLTYFQNEAQLDKSGLPSDRFFAERPEGSVSTLKIQRTQQEDSAVYLCASSTGVPGEKLFFGSGTQLSVL.

This clonotype was detected a few times. V and J are TRBV29-1 and TRBJ2-5; 8 bases map to TRBD2. The V segment lost 7 bases and the J segment 5 bases; nucleotides outside the gene matches: 15. The CDR3 has 15 amino acids. The germline CDR1 and CDR2 sequences are SQVTM and ANQGSEA. The CDR3 loop is CSAEGWREAQETQYF. Here the CDR3 DNA reads TGCAGCGCGGAGGGTTGGCGGGAGGCTCAGGAGACCCAGTACTTC.

V and J are TRBV12-3 or TRBV12-4 and TRBJ2-4; no clear D gene. V lost 2 bases and J 3 bases, leaving 8 bases between the germline ends. The CDR3 spans 14 residues. The CDR3 loop reads CASSLLTGKNIQYF. CDR3 DNA: TGTGCCAGCAGTTTATTAACGGGCAAAAACATTCAGTACTTC.

The chain couples TRBV20-1 to TRBJ2-6; D might be TRBD1 (6 bases). Looked up from germline, CDR1 is DFQATT and CDR2 is SNEGSKA (reference sequence). The CDR3 has 15 amino acids. Trimming took off 6 bases at V and 5 bases at J, with 17 bases between the two ends. The CDR3 protein is CSARTSGDWANVLTF. CDR3 DNA sequence: TGCAGTGCCCGGACCTCAGGGGATTGGGCCAACGTCCTGACTTTC.

This clonotype was recorded many times. This chain uses TRBV29-1 with TRBJ2-7, with D hard to call. The germline V gene has CDR1 SQVTM and CDR2 ANQGSEA. The CDR3 extends over 12 amino acids. V dropped 5 bases and J dropped 2 bases, with 10 bases sitting between them. The CDR3: CSVSESPYEQYF. The CDR3 DNA is TGCAGCGTTTCAGAAAGCCCCTACGAGCAGTACTTC.

This chain's CDR3 is CSVARGGFNTDTQYF. CDR3 bases: TGCAGCGTGGCCCGGGGGGGCTTCAACACAGATACGCAGTATTTT. The V gene is TRBV29-1, the J gene TRBJ2-3, with TRBD2 matching over 8 bases. Germline trimming cut 6 bases from V and 2 bases from J; bases unmatched to any gene: 10. This CDR3 comprises 15 residues. The germline V gene encodes CDR1 SQVTM and CDR2 ANQGSEA.

In its sample, this clonotype was seen a few times. The chain recombines TRBV20-1 with TRBJ2-3, with TRBD2 as a possible D gene (6 bases). Trimming shortened V by 4 bases and J by 7 bases, and 15 bases separated the two germline ends. The germline gives CDR1 DFQATT, CDR2 SNEGSKA (reference sequence). The CDR3 consists of 13 residues. The CDR3 loop is CSATDGGEYTQYF. For the CDR3, the DNA is TGCAGTGCTACCGACGGGGGTGAATATACGCAGTATTTT.

The chain carries TRBV21-1 and TRBJ2-1; the D call of TRBD2 is as the table states it, not checked on the DNA. TRBV21-1 is reported as a pseudogene. CDR3 length equals 16 residues. The CDR3 bases are TGTGCCAGCAGCAAATTGCGGACTAGCGGGAGAGGGGAGCAGTTCTTC. Protein sequence: CASSKLRTSGRGEQFF.

This clonotype appeared many times. In nucleotides, the CDR3 is TGCAGTGCTACCCAGTTGGACGCTAGCACAGATACGCAGTATTTT. Translation gives CSATQLDASTDTQYF. The V gene is TRBV20-1, the J gene TRBJ2-3, with D hard to call. The germline V gene encodes CDR1 DFQATT and CDR2 SNEGSKA (reference sequence). Trimming took 4 bases from V and 0 from J, leaving 14 bases between them. CDR3 length equals 15 residues.

This chain joins TRBV9 and TRBJ2-5; 7 bases line up with TRBD2. The CDR3 runs to 18 residues. The germline CDR1 and CDR2 sequences are SGDLS and YYNGEE. Trimming at V came to 0 bases and at J to 0 bases, leaving 11 bases not matched to a gene. This chain's CDR3 is CASSVVGLGGGDQETQYF. Written as DNA, the CDR3 is TGTGCCAGCAGCGTAGTTGGGCTGGGGGGGGGTGACCAAGAGACCCAGTACTTC.

This clonotype was seen many times. The chain carries TRBV11-2 and TRBJ2-7, with D possibly matching TRBD2 (6 bases). The V gene's germline CDR1 is SGHAT and CDR2 FQNNGV. The CDR3 totals 14 residues. V lost 5 bases, J lost 2 bases, and 13 bases lay in between. The CDR3 DNA sequence: TGTGCCAGCAGCCCTATGGAGGGCCCCTACGAGCAGTACTTC. Translation: CASSPMEGPYEQYF.

The CDR3 sequence: CASSPGTSGFNPQYF. In nucleotides, the CDR3 is TGTGCCAGCAGCCCTGGGACTAGCGGTTTTAATCCCCAGTACTTC. This chain links TRBV7-6 with TRBJ2-5; 11 positions match TRBD2. This CDR3 region has 15 residues. Germline V CDR1 and CDR2: SGHVS, FNYEAQ. V was pared by 5 bases and J by 9 bases, with 11 bases of the junction left unmatched.

In this sample, this clonotype turned up a few times. The rearrangement uses TRBV30 and TRBJ2-3; 9 positions match TRBD2. J was trimmed by 3 bases and V by 0 bases; bases with no gene match: 4. The CDR3 runs to 15 residues. CDR1 and CDR2 from the germline V gene are GTSNPN and SVGIG (reference sequence). The CDR3 is CAWSVGAGGTDTQYF. The DNA of the CDR3 is TGTGCCTGGAGTGTAGGGGCGGGAGGGACAGATACGCAGTATTTT.

This clonotype was seen ten or more times. The V call is TRBV29-1, the J call TRBJ2-1, with D perhaps TRBD1 or TRBD2 (5 bases each). Trimming removed 6 bases at V and 8 bases at J, with 20 bases between. This CDR3 comprises 14 residues. CDR1 and CDR2 from the germline V gene are SQVTM and ANQGSEA. Here the CDR3 reads CSVSGTETSYEQFF. The CDR3 nucleotides are TGCAGCGTCTCCGGGACCGAGACCTCGTATGAGCAGTTCTTC.

This chain uses TRBV4-3 with TRBJ2-7; 12 positions match TRBD2. Germline V lookup: CDR1 LGHNA, CDR2 YSLEER. With V trimmed by 4 bases and J by 3 bases, 10 bases remained unmatched. The CDR3 contains 17 residues. The CDR3 spells CASSPPCLAGGDYEQYF. CDR3 coding DNA: TGCGCCAGCAGCCCTCCTTGCCTAGCGGGAGGGGACTACGAGCAGTACTTC.

This chain uses TRBV5-1 with TRBJ1-2; 7 bases map to TRBD1. The CDR3 has 13 amino acids. CDR1 is SGHRS and CDR2 is YFSETQ in the germline V gene. V lost 3 bases to trimming and J lost 5 bases; unmatched junction nucleotides: 4. In DNA form, the CDR3 reads TGCGCCAGCAGCTGGGGGACAGAATATGGCTACACCTTC. This codes for CASSWGTEYGYTF.

This clonotype showed up just a few times. The rearrangement uses TRBV7-8 and TRBJ2-1; 8 bases are a match to TRBD2. The CDR3 consists of 14 residues. The J segment lost 8 bases and the V segment lost 1 base, leaving 4 bases of the junction unmatched. CDR1 and CDR2 from the germline V gene are SGHVS and FQNEAQ. The CDR3 coding sequence is TGTGCCAGCAGCTTAGACGGGAGGGCGCATGAGCAGTTCTTC. It yields the protein CASSLDGRAHEQFF.

Remarks on this clonotype: Mismatch with germline at one junction end may stem from a read error. The V call is TRBV15, the J call TRBJ1-2; possibly TRBD1 for D (6 bases). Germline V gives CDR1 LNHNV, CDR2 YYDKDF (reference sequence). The length of the CDR3 is 16 residues. The chain's CDR3 is CATSRDRGPLLYGYTF. Written as DNA, the CDR3 is TGTGCCACCAGTAGAGATCGGGGGCCCCTTCTCTATGGCTACACCTTC.

A few counts support this clonotype. The V call is TRBV27, the J call TRBJ2-1; weak D call: TRBD2 (7 bases). This CDR3 region has 15 residues. Trimming cost V 0 bases and J 5 bases, with 11 bases left between them. The germline V gene encodes CDR1 MNHEY and CDR2 SMNVEV (reference sequence). The CDR3, as DNA: TGTGCCAGCAGTTTATCTTGGGGGGGGCACAATGAGCAGTTCTTC. Protein product: CASSLSWGGHNEQFF.

This clonotype was recorded many times. The chain has TRBV7-9 and TRBJ1-5, with D uncertain. The CDR3 extends over 12 amino acids. Per germline, CDR1 SEHNR and CDR2 FQNEAQ (reference sequence). Trimming left V 5 bases short and J 9 bases short, with 11 bases between. The CDR3 loop is CASSQLGGPQHF. The DNA of the CDR3 is TGTGCCAGCAGCCAGCTCGGCGGGCCCCAGCATTTT.

This clonotype has a handful of counts. The rearrangement uses TRBV13 and TRBJ2-5; 7 nucleotides agree with TRBD2. Germline V CDR1 and CDR2: PRHDT, FYEKMQ (reference sequence). Losses at the gene ends were 6 bases for V and 4 bases for J; bases not matched to a gene: 14. The CDR3 length is 16 residues. This CDR3 is CASSLLGAGVGETQYF. DNA of the CDR3: TGTGCCAGCAGTCTCCTAGGGGCGGGAGTAGGAGAGACCCAGTACTTC.

The chain is built from TRBV12-3 or TRBV12-4 and TRBJ2-1; 10 bases match TRBD2. The CDR3 length is 15 residues. With 8 bases clipped from V and 7 bases from J, the junction kept 11 bases outside the gene matches. The CDR3: CASGRPSGSRNEQFF. The CDR3 DNA sequence: TGTGCCAGCGGTCGCCCTAGCGGGAGCAGGAATGAGCAGTTCTTC.

This clonotype was found many times. The chain recombines TRBV29-1 with TRBJ2-2; D is ambiguous. Trimming removed 5 bases from V and 4 bases from J, with 14 bases in between. The CDR3 has 14 amino acids. The V gene's germline CDR1 is SQVTM and CDR2 ANQGSEA. This chain's CDR3 is CSVPLGSPTGELFF. CDR3 bases: TGCAGCGTTCCTTTGGGATCCCCCACCGGGGAGCTGTTTTTT.

The chain uses TRBV28 and TRBJ1-5; D may be TRBD1 (6 bases). The V end was cut by 5 bases, the J end by 2 bases, with 22 bases between. The length of the CDR3 is 18 residues. CDR1 and CDR2 (germline): MDHEN, SYDVKM. The CDR3 DNA reads as TGTGCCAGCAGTATAATCAAACAGGGTGGGAAAGGCAATCAGCCCCAGCATTTT. Translated, it gives CASSIIKQGGKGNQPQHF.

The rearrangement joins TRBV4-3 to TRBJ2-1; a possible D gene is TRBD2 (7 bases). V dropped 0 bases and J dropped 7 bases, with 19 bases sitting between them. There are 17 residues in the CDR3. CDR1 and CDR2 (germline): LGHNA, YSLEER. The CDR3 reads CASSQDPSGGLMNEQFF. As DNA, the CDR3 is TGCGCCAGCAGCCAAGACCCCTCGGGGGGCCTGATGAATGAGCAGTTCTTC.

The rearrangement links TRBV7-3 to TRBJ2-3; D is unclear. V was clipped by 1 base and J by 4 bases, with 12 bases between them. The V gene's germline CDR1 is SGHTA and CDR2 FQGTGA. This CDR3 has 15 amino acids. The CDR3 DNA is TGTGCCAGCAGCTTAAAGCTAGGGCTCCCAGATACGCAGTATTTT. This gives the protein CASSLKLGLPDTQYF.

This clonotype has ten or more counts. The chain links TRBV20-1 to TRBJ2-3; D is perhaps TRBD2 (6 bases). Germline V gene data show CDR1 as DFQATT and CDR2 as SNEGSKA (reference sequence). The ends were cut back, 7 bases at V and 0 bases at J, with 14 bases in the middle. This CDR3 spans 14 amino acids. The CDR3, as DNA: TGCAGTGTGGGATACGGGAGTAGCACAGATACGCAGTATTTT. Its translation is CSVGYGSSTDTQYF.

This clonotype was found many times. The rearrangement links TRBV6-5 to TRBJ1-3, with a tentative D call TRBD1 (5 bases). CDR1 is MNHEY and CDR2 is SVGAGI in the germline V gene. The V gene lost 6 bases and the J gene lost 2 bases, with 11 bases spanning the gap. This CDR3 comprises 14 residues. The CDR3 coding sequence is TGTGCCAGCAGCCTACAGGAGCCTGGAAACACCATATATTTT. Translating it yields CASSLQEPGNTIYF.

This chain links TRBV5-1 with TRBJ1-5, with 7 nucleotides matching TRBD1. The CDR3 totals 15 residues. In germline, CDR1 is SGHRS, CDR2 YFSETQ. V lost 4 bases, J lost 2 bases, and 6 bases stayed unmatched. The DNA for the CDR3 is TGCGCCAGCAGCCCTACAGGGGATCGCAATCAGCCCCAGCATTTT. Encoded protein: CASSPTGDRNQPQHF.